This TCR beta chain was obtained from a study of blood T cell repertoires in COVID-19. Study-wide context: COVID-19 samples from acute and convalescent phases originated in the United States, Italy and Spain. PBMCs, B-cell-depleted T cells, or T cells were the source of the cDNA or gDNA that made up the material.

Authors' methods: Amplifying reference gene primers gave estimates of nucleated cell counts. Here immunoSEQ multiplex PCR was the method, and the copy in TCRdb shows in-frame clones only, minus some. For V, J and clone size, that table is used; D and trimming come from the DNA. The sample lists about 270,000 clones, 86% occurring once. This CDR3 comprises 16 residues. The V gene's germline CDR1 is LGHDT and CDR2 YNNKEL (reference sequence). Germline trimming cut 4 bases from V and 4 bases from J; bases unmatched to any gene: 10. The sequence was collected from a man aged 35 to 55 with active or convalescent COVID-19. This rearrangement joins TRBV3-1 (or the pseudogene TRBV3-2) to TRBJ2-1; 7 bases line up with TRBD2. Material: peripheral blood. The CDR3 protein is CASSRPGPGGYNEQFF. For the CDR3, the DNA is TGTGCCAGCAGCCGACCGGGCCCGGGAGGTTACAATGAGCAGTTCTTC.